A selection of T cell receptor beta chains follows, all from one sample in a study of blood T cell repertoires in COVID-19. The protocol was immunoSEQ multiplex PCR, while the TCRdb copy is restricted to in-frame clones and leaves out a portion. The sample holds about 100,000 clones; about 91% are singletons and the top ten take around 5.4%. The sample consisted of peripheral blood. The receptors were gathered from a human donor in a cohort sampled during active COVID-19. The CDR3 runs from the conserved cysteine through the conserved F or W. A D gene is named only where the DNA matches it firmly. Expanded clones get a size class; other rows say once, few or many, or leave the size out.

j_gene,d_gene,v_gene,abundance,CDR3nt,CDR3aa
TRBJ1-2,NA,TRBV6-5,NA,TGTGCCAGCTCTAAGGGGGTAAACTATGGCTACACCTTC,CASSKGVNYGYTF
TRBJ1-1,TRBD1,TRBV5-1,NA,TGCGCCAGCAGCTTGGGTGGGACAGCGAACACTGAAGCTTTCTTT,CASSLGGTANTEAFF
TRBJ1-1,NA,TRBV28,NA,TGTGCCAGCAGCCCTAACAGGGTGGTCACTGAAGCTTTCTTT,CASSPNRVVTEAFF
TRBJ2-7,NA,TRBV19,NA,TGTGCCAGTAGTATAGGGCAGGCGTCCTACGAGCAGTACTTC,CASSIGQASYEQYF
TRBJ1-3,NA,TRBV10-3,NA,TGTGCCATCGCAACAGGGTCTGGAAACACCATATATTTT,CAIATGSGNTIYF
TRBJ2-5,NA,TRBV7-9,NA,TGTGCCAGCAGCTTGGGACAACAAGAGACCCAGTACTTC,CASSLGQQETQYF
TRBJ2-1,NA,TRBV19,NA,TGTGCCAGTAGTAGGTCGCGGGAAGGTGAGCAGTTCTTC,CASSRSREGEQFF
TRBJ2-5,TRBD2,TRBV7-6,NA,TGTGCCAGCAGCCTAAACCGGGACTATCAAGAGACCCAGTACTTC,CASSLNRDYQETQYF
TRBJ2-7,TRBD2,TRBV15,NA,TGTGCCACCAGCAGAGATCCGGGGGGATACGAGCAGTACTTC,CATSRDPGGYEQYF
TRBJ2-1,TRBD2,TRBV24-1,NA,TGTGCCACCAGTGATTTCCTGGGAGCGGGAGAGGTAGGAGGTGAGCAGTTCTTC,CATSDFLGAGEVGGEQFF
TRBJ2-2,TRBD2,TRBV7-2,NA,TGTGCCAGCAGCTTAACTAGCGGGAGTGGCGGGGAGCTGTTTTTT,CASSLTSGSGGELFF
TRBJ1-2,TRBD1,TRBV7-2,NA,TGTGCCAGCAGCGTACTCCCGAGGACAGGGGGTTATGGCTACACCTTC,CASSVLPRTGGYGYTF
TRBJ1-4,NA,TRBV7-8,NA,TGTGCCAGCAGCTTAGGTCAGAATGAAAAACTGTTTTTT,CASSLGQNEKLFF
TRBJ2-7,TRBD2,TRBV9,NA,TGTGCCAGCAGCGAGGGACTAGCGGGAGTGAGGGAGCAGTACTTC,CASSEGLAGVREQYF
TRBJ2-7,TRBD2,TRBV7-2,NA,TGTGCCAGCAGCCTAGGGACTAGCGGGAGAAGACTCTCCTACGAGCAGTACTTC,CASSLGTSGRRLSYEQYF
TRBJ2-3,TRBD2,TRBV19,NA,TGTGCCAGTAGGGAGACTAGCGGGAGAGATACGCAGTATTTT,CASRETSGRDTQYF
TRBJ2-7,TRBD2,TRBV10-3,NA,TGTGCCATCAGTGATCCCACTAGCGAGCGACAGTACTTC,CAISDPTSERQYF
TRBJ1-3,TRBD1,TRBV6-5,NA,TGTGCCAGTCAGAGGGGGCCTGGAAACACCATATATTTT,CASQRGPGNTIYF
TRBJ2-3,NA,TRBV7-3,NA,TGTGCCAGCAGCTCTCATAGCGGAACAGATACGCAGTATTTT,CASSSHSGTDTQYF
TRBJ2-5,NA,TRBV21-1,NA,TGTGCCAGCAGCAAAATTAAGATGAGGTTGAAAAAGACCCAGTACTTC,CASSKIKMRLKKTQYF
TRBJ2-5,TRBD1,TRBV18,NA,TGTGCCAGCTCACGACCAGGAACAGGGGGGGAGACCCAGTACTTC,CASSRPGTGGETQYF
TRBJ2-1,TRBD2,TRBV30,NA,TGTGCCTCAGCGAGCGGGAGGGCAAACTACAATGAGCAGTTCTTC,CASASGRANYNEQFF
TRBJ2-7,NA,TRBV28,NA,TGTGCCAGCAGTTTGGACCCGCCGGGGGAGCAGTACTTC,CASSLDPPGEQYF
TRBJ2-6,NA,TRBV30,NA,TGTGCCTGGAGTGACGGGTCAGCCCGCTCTGGGGCCAACGTCCTGACTTTC,CAWSDGSARSGANVLTF
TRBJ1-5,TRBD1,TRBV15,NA,TGTGCCACCAGCACTGGACGCCGGGGACAGCTAAATCAGCCCCAGCATTTT,CATSTGRRGQLNQPQHF
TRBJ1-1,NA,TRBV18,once,TGTGCCAGCTCACCACCGATGAGTGTGAACACTGAAGCTTTCTTT,CASSPPMSVNTEAFF
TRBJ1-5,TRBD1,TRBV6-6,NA,TGTGCCAGCAGGGGAATAACAGGGGGCGGACAGCCCCAGCATTTT,CASRGITGGGQPQHF
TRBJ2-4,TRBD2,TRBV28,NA,TGTGCCAGCAGTTTGTCTAGCGGGAGGTCCCGGAGGAACATTCAGTACTTC,CASSLSSGRSRRNIQYF
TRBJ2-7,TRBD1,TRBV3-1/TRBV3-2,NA,TGTGCCAGCAGCCAAACAGGGGGTCCCTACGAGCAGTACTTC,CASSQTGGPYEQYF
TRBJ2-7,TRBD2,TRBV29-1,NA,TGCAGCGTTGGGGGGACTAGCGGGAGCCATAACAACGAGCAGTACTTC,CSVGGTSGSHNNEQYF
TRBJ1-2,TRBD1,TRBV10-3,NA,TGTGCCATTGATCAGGGGACAGCACTTAACTATGGCTACACCTTC,CAIDQGTALNYGYTF
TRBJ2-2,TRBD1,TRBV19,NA,TGTGCCAGTACTACGACAGGGACGAACACCGGGGAGCTGTTTTTT,CASTTTGTNTGELFF
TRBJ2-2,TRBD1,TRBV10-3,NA,TGTGCCATCAGTCCCTCCGGGACAGATATTACCGGGGAGCTGTTTTTT,CAISPSGTDITGELFF
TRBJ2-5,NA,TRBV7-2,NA,TGTGCCAGCAGCTTAGAGGGGGCTAGCGTTATCCAAGAGACCCAGTACTTC,CASSLEGASVIQETQYF
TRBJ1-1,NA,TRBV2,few,TGTGCCAGCAGTATGGGGGGGAAAATGAACACTGAAGCTTTCTTT,CASSMGGKMNTEAFF
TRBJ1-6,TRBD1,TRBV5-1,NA,TGCGCCAGCGGGAGAGGGACAGGGGATAATTCACCCCTCCACTTT,CASGRGTGDNSPLHF
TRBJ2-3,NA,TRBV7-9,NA,TGTGCCAGCAGCTCGCCCCCATTTCGGGATACGCAGTATTTT,CASSSPPFRDTQYF